The rows below give T cell receptor beta chains drawn from one sample of a study of T cell responses to AZD1222 COVID-19 vaccine. The protocol was immunoSEQ multiplex PCR, while the TCRdb copy is restricted to in-frame clones and leaves out a portion. The sample includes 58,000 or so clones, 84% of them seen just once. The material sequenced was peripheral blood, taken on day 0 of AZD1222 vaccination. These receptors originate from an adult in good health. Both conserved end residues are part of each CDR3. The D gene is left open where the match is weak. Clone size is shown for a subset of rows, as once, few, many or a class of expanded clone.

v_gene	d_gene	abundance	j_gene	CDR3nt	CDR3aa
TRBV27	TRBD1	.	TRBJ2-1	TGTGCCAGCAGTTGGGACAGGGACAATGAGCAGTTCTTC	CASSWDRDNEQFF
TRBV5-1	TRBD1	.	TRBJ2-5	TGCGCCAGCAGCTTGCAGGGGGCAGATAGAGAGACCCAGTACTTC	CASSLQGADRETQYF
TRBV18	.	.	TRBJ1-4	TGTGCCAGCTCACCATTCGACGGAAGCAACGAAAAACTGTTTTTT	CASSPFDGSNEKLFF
TRBV7-8	TRBD1	.	TRBJ1-5	TGTGCCAGCAGCTTAGCGACAGGGGAACAGCCCCAGCATTTT	CASSLATGEQPQHF
TRBV5-4	TRBD2	.	TRBJ2-1	TGTGCCAGCAGCTTGGGCCTAGCGGGGGGATTCTCCTACAATGAGCAGTTCTTC	CASSLGLAGGFSYNEQFF
TRBV29-1	TRBD1	few	TRBJ1-1	TGCAGCGTTGAAACAGGGGGCGCAGGCACTGAAGCTTTCTTT	CSVETGGAGTEAFF
TRBV12-3/TRBV12-4	TRBD1	.	TRBJ1-6	TGTGCCAGCAGTTTAAACAGGGGTTCACCCCTCCACTTT	CASSLNRGSPLHF
TRBV4-2	TRBD2	.	TRBJ2-3	TGTGCCAGCAGCCAAGATCAGAGCGGGGGGGCCCGGGGTACGCAGTATTTT	CASSQDQSGGARGTQYF
TRBV4-1	TRBD1	.	TRBJ2-7	TGCGCCAGCAGCTTCCGGGACAGGGGATACGAGCAGTACTTC	CASSFRDRGYEQYF
TRBV6-5	.	few	TRBJ2-5	TGTGCCAGCAGTTACTCGAGGCAAGAGACCCAGTACTTC	CASSYSRQETQYF
TRBV29-1	.	.	TRBJ2-7	TGCAGCGTGACACGCGTGGACCCTGCCTCCTACGAGCAGTACTTC	CSVTRVDPASYEQYF
TRBV7-2	.	.	TRBJ2-7	TGTGCCAGCAGCTTTAGTCTTGGAGTCGACTACGAGCAGTACTTC	CASSFSLGVDYEQYF
TRBV5-4	.	.	TRBJ1-3	TGTGCCAGCAGTGATTTCGTAGCAGGAGGCCCGGGAAACACCATATATTTT	CASSDFVAGGPGNTIYF
TRBV27	.	.	TRBJ2-3	TGTGCCAGCACCCCTTTTGGGGGATACGCAGATACGCAGTATTTT	CASTPFGGYADTQYF
TRBV6-5	.	.	TRBJ1-6	TGTGCCACCGGGGTCTCCAGGGATAATTCACCCCTCCACTTT	CATGVSRDNSPLHF
TRBV18	.	.	TRBJ2-5	TGTGCCAGCTCACCAGGCGATAGAGGGGAAGAGACCCAGTACTTC	CASSPGDRGEETQYF
TRBV6-5	.	.	TRBJ1-3	TGTGCCAGCACCCCTTCTGGAAACACCATATATTTT	CASTPSGNTIYF
TRBV30	.	.	TRBJ1-3	TGTGCCTGGAGTGTTCCGAGACACTCTGGAAACACCATATATTTT	CAWSVPRHSGNTIYF
TRBV11-2	.	.	TRBJ1-5	TGTGCCAGCAGCTTAGGAGCAGTGTCGGCACAGCCCCAGCATTTT	CASSLGAVSAQPQHF
TRBV27	.	once	TRBJ2-1	TGTGCCAGCAGTTTCCAACAGGCTTTGGGCTACAATGAGCAGTTCTTC	CASSFQQALGYNEQFF
TRBV13	.	.	TRBJ1-3	TGTGCCAGCAGCCACCTGGCGGGAAACACCATATATTTT	CASSHLAGNTIYF
TRBV5-4	TRBD1	.	TRBJ1-6	TGTGCCAGCAGCTTGGCCGGGACAGGGAATTCACCCCTCCACTTT	CASSLAGTGNSPLHF
TRBV27	TRBD1	once	TRBJ2-7	TGTGCCAGCAGTCGGGACAGGACGGTAACTTACGAGCAGTACTTC	CASSRDRTVTYEQYF
TRBV2	.	.	TRBJ2-2	TGTGCCAGCACAACGGAACGGGGCGGGGAGCTGTTTTTT	CASTTERGGELFF
TRBV9	TRBD1	.	TRBJ2-7	TGTGCCAGCAGCGTACGCTGGGACAGCTCCTACGAGCAGTACTTC	CASSVRWDSSYEQYF
TRBV21-1	.	once	TRBJ2-4	TGTGCCAGCAGCTCACCCCTAGGAGTCATTCAGTACTTC	CASSSPLGVIQYF
TRBV2	.	.	TRBJ1-2	TGTGCCGAACGGGTCCATGTAGGGTATGGCTACACCTTC	CAERVHVGYGYTF
TRBV2	TRBD1	.	TRBJ1-2	TGTGCCAGCAGTGATCGGACAGGCCCCTATGGCTACACCTTC	CASSDRTGPYGYTF
TRBV19	TRBD2	.	TRBJ2-7	TGTGCCAGTAGTACGACTAGCGGGGGGTACGAGCAGTACTTC	CASSTTSGGYEQYF
TRBV6-5	TRBD1	.	TRBJ1-4	TGTGCCAGCGGGACAGGGTATGAAAAACTGTTTTTT	CASGTGYEKLFF
TRBV6-6	TRBD2	once	TRBJ2-5	TGTGCCAGCAGGGATAGCGGGGGGGCCGAGGAGACCCAGTACTTC	CASRDSGGAEETQYF
TRBV19	.	once	TRBJ2-5	TGTGCCAGTAGTATAGGGACAGCCGTCCAAGAGACCCAGTACTTC	CASSIGTAVQETQYF
TRBV10-3	.	.	TRBJ1-1	TGTGCCATCAGTGAGTCCGGCAGGGAGAGCACTGAAGCTTTCTTT	CAISESGRESTEAFF
TRBV5-1	.	.	TRBJ2-5	TGCGCCAGCAGCTCGGACCCGGGACACCAAGAGACCCAGTACTTC	CASSSDPGHQETQYF
TRBV19	.	.	TRBJ2-6	TGTGCCAGTAGTATCCTCACCGTGTCTGGGGCCAACGTCCTGACTTTC	CASSILTVSGANVLTF
TRBV27	.	.	TRBJ2-7	TGTGCCAGCAGTTTCGGGGGGCGACAATACGAGCAGTACTTC	CASSFGGRQYEQYF
TRBV30	.	.	TRBJ1-1	TGTGCCTGGAGTGTCCAAGGCACTGAAGCTTTCTTT	CAWSVQGTEAFF
TRBV5-1	.	.	TRBJ1-1	TGCGCCACCAGGGTCGGGGGGAGCACTGAAGCTTTCTTT	CATRVGGSTEAFF
TRBV7-9	.	once	TRBJ1-4	TGTGCCAGCAGCTTAGGGACAGCGGGTGAAAAACTGTTTTTT	CASSLGTAGEKLFF
TRBV29-1	.	once	TRBJ2-7	TGCAGCGTCCGGGACGCCAGCTCCTACGAGCAGTACTTC	CSVRDASSYEQYF
TRBV7-9	.	.	TRBJ2-5	TGTGCCAGCAGCCCTGGGGTAACCCAGTACTTC	CASSPGVTQYF
TRBV19	.	.	TRBJ2-3	TGTGCCAGTAGTATCCCACAGGGACCTGGGGATACGCAGTATTTT	CASSIPQGPGDTQYF
TRBV11-3	.	.	TRBJ2-5	TGTGCCAGCAGCCGCGCTAGACAGGATCACCAAGAGACCCAGTACTTC	CASSRARQDHQETQYF
TRBV19	.	few	TRBJ1-1	TGTGCCAGTAGTAGAGGCCCAGGTTCAGGGGTGGCTTTCTTT	CASSRGPGSGVAFF
TRBV4-2	TRBD1	.	TRBJ1-1	TGTGCCAGCAGCCAAGTGGACAGGGCTGGGACTGAAGCTTTCTTT	CASSQVDRAGTEAFF
TRBV7-9	.	.	TRBJ2-6	TGTGCCAGCAGCCCACCCGGGGCCTACTCTGGGGCCAACGTCCTGACTTTC	CASSPPGAYSGANVLTF
TRBV3-1/TRBV3-2	.	.	TRBJ1-5	TGTGCCAGCAGCCAAGATCACAGGGAACAGCCCCAGCATTTT	CASSQDHREQPQHF
TRBV7-9	.	.	TRBJ2-1	TGTGCCAGCAGCTTCGGGACATATAACAATGAGCAGTTCTTC	CASSFGTYNNEQFF
TRBV6-5	.	.	TRBJ1-5	TGTGCCAGCACCCGGGGGGTGGGTTATCAGCCCCAGCATTTT	CASTRGVGYQPQHF
TRBV7-9	.	.	TRBJ2-7	TGTGCCAGCAGCTCCCTCCGACTGGGCTCCTACGAGCAGTACTTC	CASSSLRLGSYEQYF
TRBV30	.	.	TRBJ2-5	TGTGCCTGGAGTGTACGAAGGGCTGAGACCCAGTACTTC	CAWSVRRAETQYF
TRBV7-2	TRBD2	once	TRBJ2-1	TGTGCCAGCGGCCTCCGTAGCGGGGGCAATGAGCAGTTCTTC	CASGLRSGGNEQFF
TRBV11-2	TRBD2	.	TRBJ2-1	TGTGCCAGCAGCTTAGATCGAGCGGGGGGCCTCAATGAGCAGTTCTTC	CASSLDRAGGLNEQFF
TRBV7-2	TRBD1	.	TRBJ1-2	TGTGCCAGCAGCTCTAGGGGGACAGCTTATGGCTACACCTTC	CASSSRGTAYGYTF
TRBV4-3	TRBD1	once	TRBJ1-2	TGCGCCAGCAGCCAAGGGAGGGACAGGGGAGGGGGCTACACCTTC	CASSQGRDRGGGYTF
TRBV10-3	.	.	TRBJ2-7	TGTGCCATCAGTACGGACGGCTCCTACGAGCAGTACTTC	CAISTDGSYEQYF
TRBV6-5	.	.	TRBJ1-2	TGTGCCAGCACTCCCGGGGCGGGTGGCTACACCTTC	CASTPGAGGYTF
TRBV19	.	medium-sized	TRBJ1-1	TGTGCCAGTAGTATAAGCGGAAAAAAGCTCTCGAACACTGAAGCTTTCTTT	CASSISGKKLSNTEAFF
TRBV6-6	.	.	TRBJ1-5	TGTGCCAGCAGTTCAAATCAGCCCCAGCATTTT	CASSSNQPQHF